This entry describes one T cell receptor (beta chain). Its cognate antigen is unknown. Germline trimming cut 1 base from V and 3 bases from J; bases unmatched to any gene: 14. Germline V lookup: CDR1 SEHNR, CDR2 FQNEAQ (reference sequence). CDR3 length: 19 residues. CD4+ cells of the naive, central memory, regulatory and stem cell-like memory types were sorted via CD45RO/CCR7/CD25/CD127/CD95/CD27. The source of the sample is a study of beta chain features in type 1 diabetes. Points from the study as a whole: Within patients, naive, central memory and Treg TCRB repertoires seemed more similar than within healthy donors. Among all four CD4+ subsets, Type 1 diabetes patients had TCRB CDR3s that were moderately but significantly shorter.

Sequenced material consisted of expressed TCRB transcripts (all of the isolated RNA was reverse transcribed). The assay was immunoSEQ multiplex PCR, and TCRdb's table has in-frame clones only and misses some. The data hold approximately 140,000 clones, with roughly 50% observed a single time. The chain links TRBV7-9 to TRBJ2-7; 11 bases line up with TRBD2. The receptor comes from a man between 18 and 29 years old in good health. Sequencing used Tregs from blood. CDR3: CASSLGRRGLAGGGYEQYF. Here the CDR3 DNA reads TGTGCCAGCAGCTTAGGTCGGCGAGGGCTAGCGGGAGGAGGCTACGAGCAGTACTTC.